This T cell receptor (beta chain) was sequenced in a study of T-cell reconstitution after alpha-beta-depleted transplantation in children. This clonotype was seen many times. The TCRbeta library incorporated unique molecular identifiers. TCRdb used MiXCR to reprocess the PCR reads, holding one entry per CDR3 protein. Of 600,000 to 700,000 distinct CDR3 sequences in the sample, over 15% were seen once. The CDR3 sequence is 13 residues long. V was pared by 8 bases and J by 6 bases, with 14 bases between. The V gene is TRBV12-3 or TRBV12-4, the J gene TRBJ2-1; D not certain. The TCR comes from a human donor who donated a stem cell graft to a child with acute myeloid leukemia. The sample here was PBMCs from the stem cell graft donor, taken from the stem cell graft. The CDR3 coding sequence is TGTGCCAGCGAGCCCGGTCTTGGCAATGAGCAGTTCTTC. Protein sequence: CASEPGLGNEQFF.